This note documents a single T cell receptor (beta chain) sequence. Under the authors' procedure: Nucleated cell counts were estimated from reference gene primer amplification. Produced via immunoSEQ multiplex PCR; TCRdb's table is partial and in-frame only. The V and J calls and clone size were taken over from that table, and D and trimming were inferred from the DNA. Among 150,000 to 200,000 clones, roughly nine tenths were seen once, and the ten largest hold 5.5% to 7.5%. Trimming pared 2 bases from V and 6 bases from J, leaving 14 bases between. Per the germline V gene, CDR1 is SGHTA and CDR2 is FQGNSA. The CDR3 spans 14 residues. This sample is part of a study of blood T cell repertoires in COVID-19. Overall study: PBMCs, B-cell-depleted T cells, or T cells were the source of the cDNA or gDNA that made up the material.

The chain links TRBV7-2 to TRBJ2-7; the D gene is possibly TRBD1 (6 bases). This receptor was taken from a man in his forties with acute or convalescent COVID-19. Material: peripheral blood. The CDR3 sequence: CASSLTGTVAEQYF. The CDR3 DNA sequence: TGTGCCAGCAGCTTAACAGGGACCGTTGCCGAGCAGTACTTC.